This TCR beta chain came from a study of blood T cell repertoires in COVID-19. The wider study: Sample material is recorded as cDNA or gDNA derived from T cells, B-cell-depleted T cells, or PBMCs.

The junction had 7 bases not matched to a gene; V was cut back by 2 bases and J by 8 bases. CDR3 size: 15 residues. The germline gives CDR1 MDHEN, CDR2 SYDVKM. Only in-frame clones appear in the TCRdb table, and some are missing; sequencing was by immunoSEQ multiplex PCR. The profile shows about 200,000 clones, 80% to 90% of them singletons. The specimen sequenced was PBMCs or T cells enriched from blood (not recorded which). The origin of this receptor is a woman aged 40 to 49 with acute COVID-19. The V call is TRBV28, the J call TRBJ1-4; the match to TRBD1 covers 8 bases. The CDR3 DNA is TGTGCCAGCAGTTTAAGTGGACAGGGCGAGGAAAAACTGTTTTTT. It codes for CASSLSGQGEEKLFF.